Shown below are 12 T cell receptor beta chains from a single sample sequenced in a study of cytomegalovirus exposure and HLA in healthy donors. 13 Jbeta primers and 60 Vbeta primers were used for the PCR. TCRdb's table, derived via immunoSEQ multiplex PCR, lists solely in-frame clones and lacks some. In the table there are around 80,000 clones, about 9.4% of which are singletons. Sequenced input: PBMCs. Receptor source: a man in his sixties in good health and CMV-seropositive.

The sample holds a few counts of this clone. The chain joins TRBV13 to TRBJ2-7, with a tentative D call TRBD2 (6 bases). Trimming shortened V by 6 bases and J by 7 bases, and 22 bases separated the two germline ends. CDR3 size: 15 residues. Germline CDR1 and CDR2: PRHDT and FYEKMQ (reference sequence). The CDR3 sequence: CASRPPGSPLNEQYF. The CDR3 region has the DNA TGTGCCAGCAGACCCCCCGGGAGCCCCTTAAATGAGCAGTACTTC.

In its sample, this clone was seen a few times. The gene calls are TRBV7-9 and TRBJ2-3; D is possibly TRBD1 (6 bases). The V gene's germline CDR1 is SEHNR and CDR2 FQNEAQ (reference sequence). The germline V and J ends were trimmed by 5 bases and 6 bases, with 18 bases remaining between them. This CDR3 contains 15 residues. CDR3 nucleotides: TGTGCCAGCAGCCCCCCCAGGGGCTGGGGTGATACGCAGTATTTT. Translating gives CASSPPRGWGDTQYF.

In this sample, this clone turned up a few times. The J gene is TRBJ2-1, the V gene TRBV29-1; 9 bases line up with TRBD1. This CDR3 comprises 13 residues. Trimming removed 3 bases from V and 6 bases from J; junction bases left unmatched: 3. Germline CDR1 is SQVTM and CDR2 is ANQGSEA. The CDR3 nucleotides read TGCAGCGTTGAGGGGACAGGGACCAATGAGCAGTTCTTC. Its protein is CSVEGTGTNEQFF.

The DNA for the CDR3 is TGTGCCAGCAGTTTGTATAATATGGACAGGGCTGGCTACACCTTC. Protein: CASSLYNMDRAGYTF. This rearrangement joins TRBV27 to TRBJ1-2; 8 bases fit TRBD1. Germline V gene data show CDR1 as MNHEY and CDR2 as SMNVEV (reference sequence). V lost 3 bases and J lost 7; bases outside the gene matches: 10. CDR3 length: 15 residues.

This clone has a handful of counts. The gene calls are TRBV15 and TRBJ1-3, with a tentative D call TRBD1 (6 bases). Germline V CDR1 and CDR2: LNHNV, YYDKDF (reference sequence). V lost 3 bases and J lost 1, with 10 bases in between. The CDR3 length is 15 residues. CDR3 loop: CATSREGGSGNTIYF. As DNA, the CDR3 is TGTGCCACCAGCAGGGAAGGGGGATCTGGAAACACCATATATTTT.

The sample holds a few counts of this clone. The chain is built from TRBV7-2 and TRBJ2-5; D gene ambiguous. The last part of the DNA fits TRBJ2-7 better; the J call may be wrong. The CDR3 extends over 12 amino acids. Germline V gives CDR1 SGHTA, CDR2 FQGNSA. CDR3 nucleotide sequence: TGTGCCAGCAGCTTAGACTACTACGAGCAGTACTTC. The encoded protein is CASSLDYYEQYF.

The table lists this clone with a count of one. This chain connects TRBV18 to TRBJ2-2, with 9 bases aligning to TRBD1. This CDR3 has 15 residues. The ends lost 0 bases at V and 6 bases at J; junction bases unmatched: 2. Germline V gives CDR1 KGHSH, CDR2 LQKENI. This chain's CDR3 is CASSPPGQGSGELFF. The CDR3 nucleotides read TGTGCCAGCTCACCACCGGGACAGGGATCCGGGGAGCTGTTTTTT.

CDR3 loop: CASSPTGEQYF. In nucleotides, the CDR3 is TGTGCCAGCAGCCCTACAGGGGAGCAGTACTTC. The chain joins TRBV7-9 to TRBJ2-7; maybe TRBD1 (6 bases). The V gene lost 5 bases and the J gene lost 7 bases, with 9 bases spanning the gap. Germline CDR1 SEHNR, CDR2 FQNEAQ (reference sequence). The CDR3 is 11 residues long.

The CDR3 region has the DNA TGCGCCAGCAGCTCACCGGGACAAAACTCTGAAGCTTTCTTT. Translation: CASSSPGQNSEAFF. The chain uses TRBV5-1 and TRBJ1-1, with D possibly matching TRBD1 (6 bases). Trimming took off 3 bases at V and 6 bases at J, with 15 bases between the two ends. There are 14 residues in the CDR3. CDR1 is SGHRS, CDR2 YFSETQ, per germline.

This clone was seen more than once but under ten times. This chain connects TRBV19 to TRBJ2-1; D is perhaps TRBD2 (5 bases). V gave up 3 bases and J gave up 5 bases, with 17 bases separating them. CDR3 length: 16 amino acids. Looked up from germline, CDR1 is LNHDA and CDR2 is SQIVND (reference sequence). CDR3 bases: TGTGCCAGTAGTATCGAGGGCCGGCTTTTTCACAATGAGCAGTTCTTC. As protein: CASSIEGRLFHNEQFF.

The table lists this clone with a few counts. The rearrangement links TRBV5-5 to TRBJ1-3; D may be TRBD1 (6 bases). Germline V gene lookup returns CDR1 SGHKS and CDR2 YYEKEE (reference sequence). Between the trimmed V and J ends, which lost 3 bases and 2 bases, there was a span of 18 bases. CDR3 length: 17 residues. This chain's CDR3 is CASSSRGSGAAGNTIYF. The CDR3 coding sequence is TGTGCCAGCAGCTCCCGTGGTTCAGGGGCAGCTGGAAACACCATATATTTT.

The sample holds a few counts of this clone. The chain couples TRBV5-4 to TRBJ2-7; the match to TRBD2 covers 7 bases. The CDR3 is made up of 13 amino acids. J lost 8 bases, V lost 4 bases, and 9 bases had no gene match. The germline gives CDR1 SGHNT, CDR2 YYREEE (reference sequence). The CDR3 sequence is CASSHDLGGKQYF. The CDR3 DNA is TGTGCCAGCAGCCACGACTTGGGGGGGAAGCAGTACTTC.